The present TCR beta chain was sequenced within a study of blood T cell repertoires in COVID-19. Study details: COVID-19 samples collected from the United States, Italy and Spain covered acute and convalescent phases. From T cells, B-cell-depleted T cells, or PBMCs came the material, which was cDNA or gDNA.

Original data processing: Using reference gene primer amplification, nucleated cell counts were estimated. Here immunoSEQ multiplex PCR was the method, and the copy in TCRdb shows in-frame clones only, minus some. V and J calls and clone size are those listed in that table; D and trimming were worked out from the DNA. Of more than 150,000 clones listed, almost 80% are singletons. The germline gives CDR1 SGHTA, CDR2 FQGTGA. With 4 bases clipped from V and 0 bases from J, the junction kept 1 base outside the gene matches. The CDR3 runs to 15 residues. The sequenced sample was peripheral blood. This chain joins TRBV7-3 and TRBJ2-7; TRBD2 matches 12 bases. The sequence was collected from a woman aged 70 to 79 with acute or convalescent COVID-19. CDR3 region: CASSSGLAGSYEQYF. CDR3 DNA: TGTGCCAGCAGCTCGGGACTAGCGGGCTCCTACGAGCAGTACTTC.